The clone carrying this T cell receptor (beta chain) occurred many times. RNA transcripts provided the source from which TCR beta CDR3 regions were amplified. An initial round of RT-PCR targeting the TCR CDR3 relied on the HTBI primer set. TCRdb reprocessed the multiplex PCR reads with MiXCR, giving one entry per CDR3 protein. Of 410,000 or so distinct CDR3 sequences listed, about 15% are singletons. The J segment lost 6 bases and the V segment lost 4 bases, leaving 5 bases of the junction unmatched. The V gene's germline CDR1 is SEHNR and CDR2 FQNEAQ (reference sequence). The CDR3 extends over 15 amino acids. The record originates from a study of T cells in Graves' hyperthyroidism and ophthalmopathy. At the level of the study: Peripheral blood samples were taken at initial diagnosis, prior to any treatment.

The specimen was blood. This clonotype originated in a man aged 18 to 29 with Graves' ophthalmopathy. The V and J genes are TRBV7-9 and TRBJ2-1; 11 bases agree with TRBD2. CDR3 nucleotides: TGTGCCAGCAGCTCTAGCGGGGGGACTGCCAATGAGCAGTTCTTC. As protein: CASSSSGGTANEQFF. The full variable domain, completed using reference TRBV7-9 and TRBJ2-1, is DTGVSQNPRHKITKRGQNVTFRCDPISEHNRLYWYRQTLGQGPEFLTYFQNEAQLEKSRLLSDRFSAERPKGSFSTLEIQRTEQGDSAMYLCASSSSGGTANEQFFGPGTRLTVL.